This T cell receptor beta chain was recorded in a study of blood T cell repertoires in COVID-19. Study details: Sites across the United States, Italy and Spain contributed samples from acute and convalescent COVID-19.

Trimming at V came to 5 bases and at J to 0 bases, leaving 11 bases not matched to a gene. Looked up from germline, CDR1 is LNHDA and CDR2 is SQIVND (reference sequence). The CDR3 is 18 amino acids. As processed by the authors: Estimation of nucleated cell counts relied on the amplification of reference gene primers. Using immunoSEQ multiplex PCR, the repertoire was profiled, and TCRdb retains in-frame clones only, with some absent. The DNA gave D and trimming, while V, J and clone size come from that table. The sample carries 150,000 or so clones, 75% to 90% recorded once. Participants were aged about 18 to 100 years, lived in roughly 25 US areas, and enrolled virtually.

Sample: PBMCs or T cells enriched from blood (not recorded which). The receptor's source is a woman between 50 and 59 years old who had recovered from COVID-19. V and J are TRBV19 and TRBJ2-1; TRBD2 matches at 9 bases. CDR3 region: CASSPSGGGRGSYNEQFF. The CDR3, as DNA: TGTGCCAGTAGTCCCTCGGGTGGCGGGAGGGGCTCCTACAATGAGCAGTTCTTC.